The T cell receptor (beta chain) described here comes from a study of PD-1 blockade in classical Hodgkin lymphoma. Worth noting for this clone: Its cognate antigen is unknown.

The length of the CDR3 is 22 residues. CDR1 and CDR2 from the germline V gene are SNHLY and FYNNEI. The ends lost 3 bases at V and 6 bases at J; junction bases unmatched: 25. The protocol was immunoSEQ multiplex PCR, while the TCRdb copy is restricted to in-frame clones and leaves out a portion. The sample includes roughly 70,000 clones, 93% of them seen just once. The sample's time point: newly diagnosed, previously untreated cHL patient sample. Researchers used newly diagnosed, untreated classical Hodgkin lymphoma PBMCs for comparison. Notes on the study in general: At baseline, newly diagnosed patients reportedly showed less TCR diversity than healthy donors. Reasons behind the repertoire differences stay unclear, perhaps disease activity or earlier therapy.

The TCR originated in a human donor with classical Hodgkin lymphoma. Input material: peripheral blood mononuclear cells (PBMCs). The rearrangement links TRBV2 to TRBJ1-5, with TRBD1 identical over 11 bases. The DNA of the CDR3 is TGTGCCAGCAGTGAGAGTCAGATTGGCGGGACAGGGGGTGTGGGAGGAAGTCAGCCCCAGCATTTT. Translating it yields CASSESQIGGTGGVGGSQPQHF.